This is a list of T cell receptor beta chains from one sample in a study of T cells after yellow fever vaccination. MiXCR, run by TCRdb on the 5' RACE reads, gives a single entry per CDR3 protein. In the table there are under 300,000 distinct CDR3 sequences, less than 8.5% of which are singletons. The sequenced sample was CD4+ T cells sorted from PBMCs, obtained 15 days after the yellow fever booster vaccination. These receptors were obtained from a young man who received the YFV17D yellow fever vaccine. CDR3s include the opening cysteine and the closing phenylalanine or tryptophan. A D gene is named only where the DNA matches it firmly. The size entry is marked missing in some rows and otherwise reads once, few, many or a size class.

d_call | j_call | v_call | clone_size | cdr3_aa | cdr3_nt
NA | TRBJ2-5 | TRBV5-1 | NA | CASSLATAAQETQYF | TGCGCCAGCAGCTTGGCCACGGCAGCTCAAGAGACCCAGTACTTC
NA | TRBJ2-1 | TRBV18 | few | CASTDLEDYNEQFF | TGTGCCAGCACGGACCTGGAGGACTACAATGAGCAGTTCTTC
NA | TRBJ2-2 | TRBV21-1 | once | CARSHQGAGELFF | TGTGCCAGGAGCCACCAGGGTGCCGGGGAGCTGTTTTTT
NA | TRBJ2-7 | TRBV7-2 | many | CASNLGRSLAYEQYF | TGTGCCAGCAACCTAGGGAGGTCTCTTGCCTACGAGCAGTACTTC
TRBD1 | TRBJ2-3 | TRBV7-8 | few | CASSLVGTVGVTDTQYF | TGTGCCAGCAGCTTAGTCGGGACAGTGGGGGTTACAGATACGCAGTATTTT
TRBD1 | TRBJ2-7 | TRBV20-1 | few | CSAKETGVIYEQYF | TGCAGTGCTAAAGAGACAGGGGTTATCTACGAGCAGTACTTC
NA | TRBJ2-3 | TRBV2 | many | CASTDGDLRTDTQYF | TGTGCCAGCACTGATGGCGACCTTCGCACAGATACGCAGTATTTT
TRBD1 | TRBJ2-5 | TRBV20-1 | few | CSRGQGDSETQYF | TGCAGCCGCGGACAGGGGGATAGCGAGACCCAGTACTTC
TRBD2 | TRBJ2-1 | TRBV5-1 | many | CASSDLAGNYNEQFF | TGCGCCAGCAGTGACCTAGCGGGAAACTACAATGAGCAGTTCTTC
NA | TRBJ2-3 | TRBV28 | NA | CASSLKFPSTDTQYF | TGTGCCAGCAGTCTCAAGTTTCCGAGCACAGATACGCAGTATTTT
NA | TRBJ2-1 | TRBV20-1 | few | CSPEGTQYNEQFF | TGCAGTCCGGAAGGGACTCAGTACAATGAGCAGTTCTTC
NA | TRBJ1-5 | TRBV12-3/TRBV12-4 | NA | CASSLAAGERNQPQHF | TGTGCCAGCAGTTTAGCTGCAGGGGAGAGGAATCAGCCCCAGCATTTT
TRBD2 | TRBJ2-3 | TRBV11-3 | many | CASSVSGATDTQYF | TGTGCCAGCAGCGTAAGCGGGGCCACAGATACGCAGTATTTT
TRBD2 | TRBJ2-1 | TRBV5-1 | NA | CASSLRPSGTSGNEQFF | TGCGCCAGCAGCTTGAGGCCCTCCGGGACTAGCGGCAATGAGCAGTTCTTC
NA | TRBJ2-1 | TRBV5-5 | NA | CARSPGAFF | TGTGCCAGGAGCCCGGGGGCGTTCTTC
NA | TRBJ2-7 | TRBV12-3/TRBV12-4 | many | CASRPAIAYEQYF | TGTGCCAGCAGGCCGGCGATTGCCTACGAGCAGTACTTC
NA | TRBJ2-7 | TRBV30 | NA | CAWSDKGGEREQYF | TGTGCCTGGAGTGACAAGGGGGGGGAACGTGAGCAGTACTTC
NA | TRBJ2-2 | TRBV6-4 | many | CASSEMYPGELFF | TGTGCCAGCAGTGAAATGTATCCCGGGGAGCTGTTTTTT
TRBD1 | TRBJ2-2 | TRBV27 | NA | CASSSRGTGVTGELFF | TGTGCCAGCAGTTCTCGGGGGACAGGGGTGACCGGGGAGCTGTTTTTT
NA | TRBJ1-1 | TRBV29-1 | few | CSVGVRGTEAFF | TGCAGCGTCGGGGTCAGGGGCACTGAAGCTTTCTTT
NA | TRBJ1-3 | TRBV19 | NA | CASSMGIGGNTIYF | TGTGCCAGTAGTATGGGGATAGGTGGAAACACCATATATTTT
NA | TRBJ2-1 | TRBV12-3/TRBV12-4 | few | CASKTAYNEQFF | TGTGCCAGCAAGACCGCCTACAATGAGCAGTTCTTC
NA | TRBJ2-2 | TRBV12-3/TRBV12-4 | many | CASSQTGELFF | TGTGCCAGCAGTCAAACCGGGGAGCTGTTTTTT
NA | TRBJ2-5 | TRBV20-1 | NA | CSASGQETQYF | TGCAGTGCTAGTGGTCAAGAGACCCAGTACTTC
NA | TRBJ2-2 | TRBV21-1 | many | CARPSRVNTGELFF | TGTGCCAGACCTTCCCGAGTGAACACCGGGGAGCTGTTTTTT
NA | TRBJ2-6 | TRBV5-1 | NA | CASGQQGSGANVLTF | TGCGCCAGTGGGCAACAGGGCTCTGGGGCCAACGTCCTGACTTTC
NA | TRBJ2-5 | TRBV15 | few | CATSRDLIGSETQYF | TGTGCCACCAGCAGAGATCTTATAGGGAGTGAGACCCAGTACTTC
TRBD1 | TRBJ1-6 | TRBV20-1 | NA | CSARDPRQGTGSPLHF | TGCAGTGCTAGAGATCCTCGGCAGGGGACAGGATCACCCCTCCACTTT
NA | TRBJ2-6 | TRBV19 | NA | CASNPLGPGANVLTF | TGTGCCAGTAACCCATTGGGGCCTGGGGCCAACGTCCTGACTTTC
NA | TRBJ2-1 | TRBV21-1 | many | CASSTTCGEQFF | TGTGCCAGCAGCACGACTTGTGGTGAGCAGTTCTTC
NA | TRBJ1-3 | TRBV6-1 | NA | CASSSGIAGGNTIYF | TGTGCCAGCAGTAGTGGGATAGCGGGAGGAAACACCATATATTTT
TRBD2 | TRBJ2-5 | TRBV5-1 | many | CASSFSPGGQETQYF | TGCGCCAGCAGCTTCTCCCCGGGAGGGCAAGAGACCCAGTACTTC
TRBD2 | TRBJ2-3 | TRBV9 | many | CASSSRLAGGLSTDTQYF | TGTGCCAGCAGCTCCAGACTAGCGGGAGGGCTTAGCACAGATACGCAGTATTTT
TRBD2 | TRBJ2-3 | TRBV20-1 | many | CSATGGAGTDTQYF | TGCAGTGCCACCGGGGGGGCGGGGACAGATACGCAGTATTTT
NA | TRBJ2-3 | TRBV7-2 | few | CASSLQSSDTQYF | TGTGCCAGCAGCTTGCAATCCTCAGATACGCAGTATTTT
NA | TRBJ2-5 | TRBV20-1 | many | CSARDLPQETQYF | TGCAGTGCTAGAGATTTACCCCAAGAGACCCAGTACTTC
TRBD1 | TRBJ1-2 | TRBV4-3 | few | CASSQVGAGGNYGYTF | TGCGCCAGCAGCCAAGTGGGGGCAGGGGGTAACTATGGCTACACCTTC
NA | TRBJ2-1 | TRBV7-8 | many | CASSLPREQFF | TGTGCCAGCAGCTTACCGAGGGAGCAGTTCTTC
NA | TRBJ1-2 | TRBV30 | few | CACPGRQSYGYTF | TGTGCCTGTCCGGGACGGCAGAGCTATGGCTACACCTTC
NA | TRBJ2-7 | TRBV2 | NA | CASKADGYEQYF | TGTGCCAGCAAGGCGGATGGCTACGAGCAGTACTTC
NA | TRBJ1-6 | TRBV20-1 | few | CSATTADSPLHF | TGCAGTGCTACGACAGCAGATTCACCCCTCCACTTT
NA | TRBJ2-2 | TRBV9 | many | CASSEAVPAGELFF | TGTGCCAGCAGCGAGGCCGTACCGGCCGGGGAGCTGTTTTTT
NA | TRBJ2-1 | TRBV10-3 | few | CAISLELVREQFF | TGTGCCATCAGCCTAGAGTTAGTACGTGAGCAGTTCTTC
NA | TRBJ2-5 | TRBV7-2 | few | CASTPEQETQYF | TGTGCCAGCACGCCCGAACAAGAGACCCAGTACTTC
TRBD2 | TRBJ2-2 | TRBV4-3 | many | CASSRTSVNTGELFF | TGCGCCAGCAGCCGGACTAGCGTAAACACCGGGGAGCTGTTTTTT
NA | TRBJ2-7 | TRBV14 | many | CASSHHAYPSYEQYF | TGTGCCAGCAGCCATCATGCTTACCCTTCCTACGAGCAGTACTTC
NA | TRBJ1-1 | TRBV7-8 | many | CASSLKVNTEAFF | TGTGCCAGCAGCTTAAAGGTGAACACTGAAGCTTTCTTT
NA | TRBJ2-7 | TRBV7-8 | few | CASSLRARSWEQYF | TGTGCCAGCAGCTTAAGGGCCAGAAGCTGGGAGCAGTACTTC
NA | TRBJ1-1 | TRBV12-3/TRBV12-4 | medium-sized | CASRGAGSEAFF | TGTGCCAGCAGAGGCGCCGGCTCTGAAGCTTTCTTT
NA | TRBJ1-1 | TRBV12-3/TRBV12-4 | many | CASSRGVMNTEAFF | TGTGCCAGCAGTAGAGGGGTCATGAACACTGAAGCTTTCTTT
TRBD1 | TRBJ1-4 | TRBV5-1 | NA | CASRRTGGNEKLFF | TGCGCCAGCAGGAGGACAGGGGGGAATGAAAAACTGTTTTTT
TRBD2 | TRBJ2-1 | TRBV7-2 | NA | CASSAPSGKSEQFF | TGTGCCAGCAGCGCCCCAAGCGGGAAAAGTGAGCAGTTCTTC